The 2 T cell receptor beta chains in this list originate from one sample, sequenced in a study of OX40 agonist ivuxolimab in advanced cancers. Receptor libraries were prepared by the immunoSEQ multiplex PCR assay. The immuneACCESS repertoire file appears here via TCRdb, limited to in-frame rearrangements. These files lack a portion of the clones; in checked studies, under half of the deficit traces to unresolved V genes, and the cause of the others is not known. The sample yields some 80,000 clones; nearly 90% were counted once. Less than 3% of the sample is in the top ten clones. The material was CD4+ or CD8+ T cells sorted from blood, obtained in a trial of the OX40 agonist ivuxolimab. Receptors were obtained from an adult with an advanced solid tumor such as melanoma, head and neck, liver or kidney cancer.

This clone was recorded a few times. The CDR3 region has the DNA TGTGCCAGTAAGAGGGGACAGGAAATCGGGAACTATGGCTACACCTTC. This gives the protein CASKRGQEIGNYGYTF. The V and J genes are TRBV19 and TRBJ1-2; 8 nucleotides line up with TRBD1. Germline V lookup: CDR1 LNHDA, CDR2 SQIVND (reference sequence). This CDR3 comprises 16 residues. V was pared by 7 bases and J by 2 bases, with 12 bases of the junction left unmatched.

This chain connects TRBV5-1 to TRBJ1-2; the match to TRBD1 covers 7 bases. Germline V gene data show CDR1 as SGHRS and CDR2 as YFSETQ. The CDR3 consists of 16 residues. V gave up 0 bases and J gave up 1 base; unmatched junction bases: 6. CDR3 sequence reads: CASSLARAGGNYGYTF. CDR3 in DNA: TGCGCCAGCAGCTTGGCCAGGGCAGGGGGTAACTATGGCTACACCTTC.